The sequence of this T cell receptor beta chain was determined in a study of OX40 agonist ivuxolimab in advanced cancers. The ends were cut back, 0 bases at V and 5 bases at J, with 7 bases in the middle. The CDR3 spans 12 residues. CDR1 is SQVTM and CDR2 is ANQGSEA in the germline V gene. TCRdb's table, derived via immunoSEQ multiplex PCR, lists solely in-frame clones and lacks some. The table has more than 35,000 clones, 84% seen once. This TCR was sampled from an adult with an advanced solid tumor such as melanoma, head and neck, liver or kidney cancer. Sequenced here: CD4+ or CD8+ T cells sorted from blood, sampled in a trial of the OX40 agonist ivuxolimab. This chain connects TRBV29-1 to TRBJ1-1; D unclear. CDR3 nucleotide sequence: TGCAGCGTTGAAGAAGGGCGGACTGAAGCTTTCTTT. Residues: CSVEEGRTEAFF.